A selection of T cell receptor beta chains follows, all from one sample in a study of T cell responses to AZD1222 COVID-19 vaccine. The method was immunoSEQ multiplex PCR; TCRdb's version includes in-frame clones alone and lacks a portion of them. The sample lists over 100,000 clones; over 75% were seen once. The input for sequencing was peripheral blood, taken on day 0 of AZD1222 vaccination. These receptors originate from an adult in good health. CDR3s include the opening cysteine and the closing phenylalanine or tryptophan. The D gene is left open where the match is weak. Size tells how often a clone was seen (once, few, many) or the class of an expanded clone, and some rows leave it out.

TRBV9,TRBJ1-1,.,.,TGTGCCAGCAGCGGCGGGAGGGGTTTCGAAGCTTTCTTT,CASSGGRGFEAFF
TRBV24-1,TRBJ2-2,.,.,TGTGCCACCAGTGATTTAAAACGGGGGAACACCGGGGAGCTGTTTTTT,CATSDLKRGNTGELFF
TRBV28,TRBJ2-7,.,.,TGTGCCAGCAGTTTCTTGCCAGGGGTCCTCTCCTACGAGCAGTACTTC,CASSFLPGVLSYEQYF
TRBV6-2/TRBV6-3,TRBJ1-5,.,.,TGTGCCAGCAGCCGCGGGGGTAGGGGCAATCAGCCCCAGCATTTT,CASSRGGRGNQPQHF
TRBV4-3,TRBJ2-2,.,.,TGCGCCAGCAGCCACCTCGGGGTGGCCGGGGAGCTGTTTTTT,CASSHLGVAGELFF
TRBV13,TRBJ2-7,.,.,TGTGCCAGCAGCGGAAACACGGGAGAGCTCTACGAGCAGTACTTC,CASSGNTGELYEQYF
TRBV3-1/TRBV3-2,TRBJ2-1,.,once,TGTGCCAGCAGCCAAATCGGGATCGGGGGTGAGCAGTTCTTC,CASSQIGIGGEQFF
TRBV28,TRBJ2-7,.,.,TGTGCCAGCGACGGGCAGGATAGTTACGAGCAGTACTTC,CASDGQDSYEQYF
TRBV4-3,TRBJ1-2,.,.,TGCGCCAGCAGCCAAGATGGAACAGTCTATGGTTACACCTTC,CASSQDGTVYGYTF
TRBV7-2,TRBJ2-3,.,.,TGTGCCAGCAGCCCCGGCCCCTTCACAGATACGCAGTATTTT,CASSPGPFTDTQYF
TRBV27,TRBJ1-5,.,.,TGTGCCAGCAGTCCCATCCGGGACTCCGATCAGCCCCAGCATTTT,CASSPIRDSDQPQHF
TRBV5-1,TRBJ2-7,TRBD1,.,TGCGCCAGCAGCGCGCTACCTGGGACAGGGAAAGAGCAGTACTTC,CASSALPGTGKEQYF
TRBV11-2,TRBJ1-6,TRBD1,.,TGTGCCAGCAGCATTAGGGACAGCGTTAATTCACCCCTCCACTTT,CASSIRDSVNSPLHF
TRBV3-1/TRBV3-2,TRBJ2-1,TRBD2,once,TGTGCCAGCAGCCCACCGGGACTAGCTTCCTACAATGAGCAGTTCTTC,CASSPPGLASYNEQFF
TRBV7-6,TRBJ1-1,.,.,TGTGCCAGCAGCTTAGCCGGAGGGGGCACTGAAGCTTTCTTT,CASSLAGGGTEAFF
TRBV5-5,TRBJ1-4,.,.,TGTGCCAGCAGCTTGGGGGCTGCTGGGTCTAATGAAAAACTGTTTTTT,CASSLGAAGSNEKLFF
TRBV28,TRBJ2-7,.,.,TGTGCCAGCAGTTCCCCGGGAGACAGTTACGAGCAGTACTTC,CASSSPGDSYEQYF
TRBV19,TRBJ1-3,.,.,TGTGCCAGTAGATCTGATGGAAACACCATATATTTT,CASRSDGNTIYF
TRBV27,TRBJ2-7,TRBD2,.,TGTGCCAGCGGTGGCGGGAGTCGGTACGAGCAGTACTTC,CASGGGSRYEQYF
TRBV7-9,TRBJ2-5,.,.,TGTGCCAGCAGACGTGACAGCTCTCCCCAGTACTTC,CASRRDSSPQYF
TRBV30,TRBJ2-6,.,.,TGTGCCTGGAGCCCACTGGTATCAGGGGCCAACGTCCTGACTTTC,CAWSPLVSGANVLTF
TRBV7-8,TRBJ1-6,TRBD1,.,TGTGCCAGCAGCTTAGTAGCAGGGGGGATCAATAATTCACCCCTCCACTTT,CASSLVAGGINNSPLHF
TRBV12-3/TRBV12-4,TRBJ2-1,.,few,TGTGCCAGCAGTTTAGTTATAGGGAATGAGCAGTTCTTC,CASSLVIGNEQFF
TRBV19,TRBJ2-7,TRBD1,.,TGTGCCAGTAGTGGGACAGGGAATTCCTACGAGCAGTACTTC,CASSGTGNSYEQYF
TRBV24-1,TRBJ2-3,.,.,TGTGCCACCAGTGATTCGGGACTGAAAGCGGATACGCAGTATTTT,CATSDSGLKADTQYF
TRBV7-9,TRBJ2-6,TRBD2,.,TGTGCCAGCAGCCCCAGGCCGGGAGGAGAAGGCTCTGGGGCCAACGTCCTGACTTTC,CASSPRPGGEGSGANVLTF
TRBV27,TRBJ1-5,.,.,TGTGCCAGCAGTTTATCTCCCGACAATCAGCCCCAGCATTTT,CASSLSPDNQPQHF
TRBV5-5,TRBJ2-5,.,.,TGTGCCAGCAGCTTACCCCGCGGGACACCGGAGACCCAGTACTTC,CASSLPRGTPETQYF
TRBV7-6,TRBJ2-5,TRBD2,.,TGTGCCAGCAGTTCTAGCGGGGGGAGGCAGACCCAGTACTTC,CASSSSGGRQTQYF
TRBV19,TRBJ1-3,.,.,TGTGCCAGTTCGTCCAGGGTATTAAGTGGAAACACCATATATTTT,CASSSRVLSGNTIYF
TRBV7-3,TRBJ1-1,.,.,TGTGCCAGCAGCTTGAGGCCGACCGCTGAAGCTTTCTTT,CASSLRPTAEAFF
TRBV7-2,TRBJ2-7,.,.,TGTGCCAGCAGCTCTCGGCACTTCGGAAACTACGAGCAGTACTTC,CASSSRHFGNYEQYF
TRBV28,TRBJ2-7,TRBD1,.,TGTGCCAGCGGGGGCCGGGACAGCTCCTACGAGCAGTACTTC,CASGGRDSSYEQYF
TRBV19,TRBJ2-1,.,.,TGTGCCAGTACGTCCATTATCTCCGTCAATGAGCAGTTCTTC,CASTSIISVNEQFF
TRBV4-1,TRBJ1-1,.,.,TGCGCCAGCAGCCAAGTAACAGTGAACACTGAAGCTTTCTTT,CASSQVTVNTEAFF
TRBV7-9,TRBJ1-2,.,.,TGTGCCAGCAGCCCCCGTAGCAATACCCATGGCTACACCTTC,CASSPRSNTHGYTF
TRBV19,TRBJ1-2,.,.,TGTGCCAGTAGTAGGGCCAGCGGGGACTTGGATGGCTACACCTTC,CASSRASGDLDGYTF
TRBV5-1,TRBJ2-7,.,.,TGCGCCAGCACCAATAACGCCCTGACACCGACCTACGAGCAGTACTTC,CASTNNALTPTYEQYF
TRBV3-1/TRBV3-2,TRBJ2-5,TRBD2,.,TGTGCCAGCAGCCGTACTAGCGGGGGGGTAGAGACCCAGTACTTC,CASSRTSGGVETQYF
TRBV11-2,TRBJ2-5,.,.,TGTGCCAGCAGCTCCAGTAAGACCCAGTACTTC,CASSSSKTQYF
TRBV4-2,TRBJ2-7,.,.,TGTGCCAGCAGCCAATTTAGTAGCGTCTCCTACGAGCAGTACTTC,CASSQFSSVSYEQYF
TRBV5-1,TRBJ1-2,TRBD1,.,TGCGCCAGCAGCCCTTCCCGGGACAGGGGGCTCCTTAACTATGGCTACACCTTC,CASSPSRDRGLLNYGYTF
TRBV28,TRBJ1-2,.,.,TGTGCCAGCAGACTGCAGGGGAACTATGGCTACACCTTC,CASRLQGNYGYTF
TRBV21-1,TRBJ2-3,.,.,TGTGCCAGCAGCATCGGTGAGGAGACTAGACCCCTCACAGATACGCAGTATTTT,CASSIGEETRPLTDTQYF
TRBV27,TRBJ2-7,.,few,TGTGCCAGCAGTTTCCGACAGGAGCAGTACTTC,CASSFRQEQYF
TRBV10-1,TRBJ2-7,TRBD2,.,TGCGCCAGCAGTGAAGGGTCTAGCGGAACCCCGTCCTACGAGCAGTACTTC,CASSEGSSGTPSYEQYF
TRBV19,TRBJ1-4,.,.,TGTGCCAGTAGTCCCCTAGGCGGCACACTCGAAAAACTGTTTTTT,CASSPLGGTLEKLFF
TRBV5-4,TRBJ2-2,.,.,TGTGCCAGCAGCTTGGATGCGGTATCGAACACCGGGGAGCTGTTTTTT,CASSLDAVSNTGELFF
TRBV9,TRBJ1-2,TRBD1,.,TGTGCCAGCAGCGTACGGACAGGCGACTATGGCTACACCTTC,CASSVRTGDYGYTF
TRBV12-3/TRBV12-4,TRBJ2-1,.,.,TGTGCCAGCAGTTTCTGGGACGTCAATGAGCAGTTCTTC,CASSFWDVNEQFF
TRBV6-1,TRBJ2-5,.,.,TGTGCCAGCAGTGAAAACAGACAAGAGACCCAGTACTTC,CASSENRQETQYF
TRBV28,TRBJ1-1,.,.,TGTGCCAGCAGTTTAGGAGGTTTGATACCTGAAGCTTTCTTT,CASSLGGLIPEAFF
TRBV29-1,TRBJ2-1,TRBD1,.,TGCAGCGTCCACGACAGGGGCCAGTTCTTC,CSVHDRGQFF
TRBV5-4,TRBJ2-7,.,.,TGTGCCAGCACGGCAAAAAGGGGACGCGAGCAGTACTTC,CASTAKRGREQYF
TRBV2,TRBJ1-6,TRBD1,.,TGTGCCAGCAGTGAAGCTCCCACGGGACAGGGGAATTCACCCCTCCACTTT,CASSEAPTGQGNSPLHF
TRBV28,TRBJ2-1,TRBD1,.,TGTGCCAGCAGTTTATTGGGGACAGGGACCTACAATGAGCAGTTCTTC,CASSLLGTGTYNEQFF
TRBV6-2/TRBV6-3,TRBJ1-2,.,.,TGTGCCAGCAGCTCCAGGGTTGGCTATGGCTACACCTTC,CASSSRVGYGYTF
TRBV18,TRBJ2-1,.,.,TGTGCCAGCTCACGGACGGAGTCCTACAATGAGCAGTTCTTC,CASSRTESYNEQFF
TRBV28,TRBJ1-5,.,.,TGTGCCAGCGGACAGACTGGCAATCAGCCCCAGCATTTT,CASGQTGNQPQHF